Listed below are T cell receptor beta chains from one sample, sequenced in a study of control samples from healthy donors and cancer patients. Measured with immunoSEQ multiplex PCR; TCRdb has only the in-frame clones, and not every one. The table includes over 110,000 clones, 88% detected once. The sequencing input was blood. All receptors derive from a woman aged 25 to 39 in good health. CDR3s include the opening cysteine and the closing phenylalanine or tryptophan. Fields, in order: clone size, D gene, J gene, V gene, CDR3 protein, CDR3 DNA. The D gene is left open where the match is weak. Clone size, where shown, is once, few, many, or a class for clones that have expanded.

abundance: NA
d_gene: TRBD1
j_gene: TRBJ1-2
v_gene: TRBV27
CDR3aa: CASSARRDRGSIGYTF
CDR3nt: TGTGCCAGCAGTGCCCGCCGGGACAGGGGGTCTATCGGCTACACCTTC

abundance: NA
d_gene: NA
j_gene: TRBJ2-7
v_gene: TRBV19
CDR3aa: CASRDGSSYEQYF
CDR3nt: TGTGCCAGTCGGGACGGGAGCTCCTACGAGCAGTACTTC

abundance: NA
d_gene: NA
j_gene: TRBJ1-6
v_gene: TRBV9
CDR3aa: CASSVGDRYNSPLHF
CDR3nt: TGTGCCAGCAGCGTAGGCGACCGCTATAATTCACCCCTCCACTTT

abundance: few
d_gene: NA
j_gene: TRBJ1-1
v_gene: TRBV6-1
CDR3aa: CASSEVQGSTEAFF
CDR3nt: TGTGCCAGCAGTGAAGTCCAAGGTAGCACTGAAGCTTTCTTT

abundance: NA
d_gene: NA
j_gene: TRBJ2-5
v_gene: TRBV6-1
CDR3aa: CASSEWGADSLVRETQYF
CDR3nt: TGTGCCAGCAGTGAGTGGGGGGCAGACAGTCTGGTTCGGGAGACCCAGTACTTC

abundance: NA
d_gene: TRBD2
j_gene: TRBJ2-7
v_gene: TRBV5-8
CDR3aa: CASSPDLMGGEQYF
CDR3nt: TGTGCCAGCAGCCCGGACCTCATGGGGGGGGAGCAGTACTTC

abundance: NA
d_gene: NA
j_gene: TRBJ2-3
v_gene: TRBV9
CDR3aa: CASRGSGLSTDTQYF
CDR3nt: TGTGCCTCCAGGGGTAGCGGATTGAGCACAGATACGCAGTATTTT

abundance: NA
d_gene: NA
j_gene: TRBJ1-3
v_gene: TRBV6-5
CDR3aa: CASSFTGPSRNTIYF
CDR3nt: TGTGCCAGCAGTTTTACCGGGCCCTCGAGAAACACCATATATTTT

abundance: NA
d_gene: NA
j_gene: TRBJ1-5
v_gene: TRBV5-6
CDR3aa: CASSLGTFNQPQHF
CDR3nt: TGTGCCAGCAGCTTGGGCACCTTCAATCAGCCCCAGCATTTT

abundance: NA
d_gene: NA
j_gene: TRBJ1-4
v_gene: TRBV28
CDR3aa: CASRPPRGSTNEKLFF
CDR3nt: TGTGCCAGCAGGCCACCCCGGGGGTCAACTAATGAAAAACTGTTTTTT

abundance: NA
d_gene: TRBD2
j_gene: TRBJ2-7
v_gene: TRBV6-1
CDR3aa: CASRLAASYEQYF
CDR3nt: TGTGCCAGCAGACTAGCGGCCTCCTACGAGCAGTACTTC

abundance: NA
d_gene: TRBD2
j_gene: TRBJ2-1
v_gene: TRBV10-2
CDR3aa: CASSKRTSSLEQFF
CDR3nt: TGCGCCAGCAGTAAAAGGACTAGTTCCCTTGAGCAGTTCTTC

abundance: NA
d_gene: NA
j_gene: TRBJ2-4
v_gene: TRBV28
CDR3aa: CASSFRGVGKNIQYF
CDR3nt: TGTGCCAGCAGTTTTCGGGGTGTCGGCAAAAACATTCAGTACTTC

abundance: few
d_gene: NA
j_gene: TRBJ2-3
v_gene: TRBV18
CDR3aa: CASSPEADTQYF
CDR3nt: TGTGCCAGCTCACCAGAGGCAGATACGCAGTATTTT

abundance: NA
d_gene: NA
j_gene: TRBJ2-7
v_gene: TRBV11-2
CDR3aa: CASSLETGYDEQYF
CDR3nt: TGTGCCAGCAGCTTAGAAACCGGGTATGACGAGCAGTACTTC

abundance: few
d_gene: NA
j_gene: TRBJ1-5
v_gene: TRBV19
CDR3aa: CASSTQGQLQPQHF
CDR3nt: TGTGCCAGTAGTACACAGGGTCAGCTTCAGCCCCAGCATTTT

abundance: NA
d_gene: TRBD1
j_gene: TRBJ1-2
v_gene: TRBV11-2
CDR3aa: CASSLGGTGDPSYGYTF
CDR3nt: TGTGCCAGCAGCTTAGGGGGGACAGGAGATCCCTCCTATGGCTACACCTTC

abundance: few
d_gene: NA
j_gene: TRBJ2-6
v_gene: TRBV7-9
CDR3aa: CASSPDPPTVGANVLTF
CDR3nt: TGTGCCAGCAGCCCGGATCCCCCTACGGTGGGGGCCAACGTCCTGACTTTC

abundance: NA
d_gene: TRBD1
j_gene: TRBJ2-7
v_gene: TRBV27
CDR3aa: CASSSDRGRLEQYF
CDR3nt: TGTGCCAGCAGTTCGGACAGGGGGCGCCTCGAGCAGTACTTC

abundance: NA
d_gene: NA
j_gene: TRBJ2-5
v_gene: TRBV24-1
CDR3aa: CATSDTTGNQETQYF
CDR3nt: TGTGCCACCAGTGACACCACAGGGAACCAAGAGACCCAGTACTTC

abundance: NA
d_gene: NA
j_gene: TRBJ1-5
v_gene: TRBV6-2/TRBV6-3
CDR3aa: CASSYTSTEGGFNQPQHF
CDR3nt: TGTGCCAGCAGTTACACGTCGACCGAGGGGGGGTTCAATCAGCCCCAGCATTTT

abundance: NA
d_gene: NA
j_gene: TRBJ2-1
v_gene: TRBV5-1
CDR3aa: CASSLDTGLHNEQFF
CDR3nt: TGCGCCAGCAGCTTGGATACGGGACTCCACAATGAGCAGTTCTTC

abundance: NA
d_gene: NA
j_gene: TRBJ2-3
v_gene: TRBV4-2
CDR3aa: CASSQGGVGDTQYF
CDR3nt: TGTGCCAGCAGCCAGGGAGGCGTGGGAGATACGCAGTATTTT

abundance: NA
d_gene: NA
j_gene: TRBJ2-6
v_gene: TRBV7-3
CDR3aa: CASSLRGQTHSGANVLTF
CDR3nt: TGTGCCAGCAGCTTACGGGGCCAGACACACTCTGGGGCCAACGTCCTGACTTTC

abundance: NA
d_gene: TRBD1
j_gene: TRBJ2-5
v_gene: TRBV6-1
CDR3aa: CASSEVVRGETQYF
CDR3nt: TGTGCCAGCAGTGAAGTGGTCAGGGGGGAGACCCAGTACTTC

abundance: NA
d_gene: NA
j_gene: TRBJ1-6
v_gene: TRBV6-6
CDR3aa: CASSYSSGGLHF
CDR3nt: TGTGCCAGCAGTTACTCGTCGGGGGGGCTCCACTTT

abundance: NA
d_gene: TRBD1
j_gene: TRBJ1-5
v_gene: TRBV6-6
CDR3aa: CASSPSRQGGSNQPQHF
CDR3nt: TGTGCCAGCAGTCCCTCTCGACAGGGTGGGAGCAATCAGCCCCAGCATTTT

abundance: NA
d_gene: NA
j_gene: TRBJ2-5
v_gene: TRBV19
CDR3aa: CASSIGTGAVKETQYF
CDR3nt: TGTGCCAGTAGTATTGGTACGGGGGCGGTAAAAGAGACCCAGTACTTC

abundance: NA
d_gene: TRBD2
j_gene: TRBJ2-7
v_gene: TRBV2
CDR3aa: CASSESPGGEQYF
CDR3nt: TGTGCCAGCAGTGAATCGCCGGGGGGCGAGCAGTACTTC

abundance: NA
d_gene: NA
j_gene: TRBJ1-1
v_gene: TRBV18
CDR3aa: CASSPQGIRTEAFF
CDR3nt: TGTGCCAGCTCGCCCCAGGGAATAAGGACTGAAGCTTTCTTT

abundance: NA
d_gene: TRBD2
j_gene: TRBJ2-7
v_gene: TRBV2
CDR3aa: CASIPKVAGAYEQYF
CDR3nt: TGTGCCAGCATCCCGAAGGTAGCGGGAGCGTACGAGCAGTACTTC

abundance: once
d_gene: NA
j_gene: TRBJ2-1
v_gene: TRBV30
CDR3aa: CAWARSSYNEQFF
CDR3nt: TGTGCCTGGGCACGGAGCTCCTACAATGAGCAGTTCTTC

abundance: NA
d_gene: NA
j_gene: TRBJ2-5
v_gene: TRBV19
CDR3aa: CASSIGPGNQETQYF
CDR3nt: TGTGCCAGTAGTATAGGGCCGGGGAACCAAGAGACCCAGTACTTC

abundance: NA
d_gene: NA
j_gene: TRBJ1-1
v_gene: TRBV12-3/TRBV12-4
CDR3aa: CASTMSITEAFF
CDR3nt: TGTGCCAGCACCATGAGTATCACTGAAGCTTTCTTT

abundance: once
d_gene: NA
j_gene: TRBJ2-3
v_gene: TRBV15
CDR3aa: CATSLGTDTQYF
CDR3nt: TGTGCCACCAGCTTAGGGACAGATACGCAGTATTTT

abundance: NA
d_gene: NA
j_gene: TRBJ2-7
v_gene: TRBV11-2
CDR3aa: CAGSPNHEQYF
CDR3nt: TGTGCCGGCAGCCCCAACCACGAGCAGTACTTC

abundance: NA
d_gene: NA
j_gene: TRBJ1-5
v_gene: TRBV7-2
CDR3aa: CASSLEVGDANQPQHF
CDR3nt: TGTGCCAGCAGCTTAGAGGTTGGGGACGCCAATCAGCCCCAGCATTTT

abundance: NA
d_gene: NA
j_gene: TRBJ1-1
v_gene: TRBV4-2
CDR3aa: CASSLTWGDTEAFF
CDR3nt: TGTGCCAGCAGCCTGACATGGGGGGACACTGAAGCTTTCTTT

abundance: few
d_gene: NA
j_gene: TRBJ1-1
v_gene: TRBV3-1/TRBV3-2
CDR3aa: CASSQGGTNFIRNTEAFF
CDR3nt: TGTGCCAGCAGCCAAGGCGGGACAAACTTTATCCGGAACACTGAAGCTTTCTTT

abundance: NA
d_gene: NA
j_gene: TRBJ1-2
v_gene: TRBV19
CDR3aa: CASRSPFVPYGYTF
CDR3nt: TGTGCCAGTAGATCCCCGTTTGTGCCGTATGGCTACACCTTC

abundance: NA
d_gene: NA
j_gene: TRBJ1-1
v_gene: TRBV7-9
CDR3aa: CASSLDSIGRGTSGTEAFF
CDR3nt: TGTGCCAGCAGCTTAGATTCTATTGGGAGGGGAACATCGGGCACTGAAGCTTTCTTT

abundance: NA
d_gene: NA
j_gene: TRBJ2-7
v_gene: TRBV1
CDR3aa: CTSTGAPVGDWYEQYF
CDR3nt: TGCACCAGCACGGGAGCCCCAGTGGGGGATTGGTACGAGCAGTACTTC

abundance: NA
d_gene: NA
j_gene: TRBJ1-6
v_gene: TRBV29-1
CDR3aa: CSVELAQSSYNSPLHF
CDR3nt: TGCAGCGTTGAACTCGCGCAGAGCTCCTATAATTCACCCCTCCACTTT

abundance: NA
d_gene: NA
j_gene: TRBJ1-2
v_gene: TRBV29-1
CDR3aa: CSGGTDYGNTF
CDR3nt: TGCAGCGGGGGCACGGACTATGGCAACACCTTC

abundance: NA
d_gene: NA
j_gene: TRBJ2-7
v_gene: TRBV6-5
CDR3aa: CASSRLGQGTHEQYF
CDR3nt: TGTGCCAGCAGCCGTTTGGGTCAGGGCACCCACGAGCAGTACTTC

abundance: NA
d_gene: TRBD2
j_gene: TRBJ2-2
v_gene: TRBV23-1
CDR3aa: CASSHPGTSGPGELFF
CDR3nt: TGCGCCAGCAGTCACCCGGGGACTAGCGGGCCCGGGGAGCTGTTTTTT

abundance: NA
d_gene: TRBD2
j_gene: TRBJ2-7
v_gene: TRBV6-6
CDR3aa: CASSYGLAGSYEQYF
CDR3nt: TGTGCCAGCAGTTACGGACTAGCGGGCAGCTACGAGCAGTACTTC

abundance: NA
d_gene: NA
j_gene: TRBJ2-1
v_gene: TRBV24-1
CDR3aa: CATSDTGTSRAGHNEQFF
CDR3nt: TGTGCCACCAGTGATACCGGGACCTCTCGAGCCGGACACAATGAGCAGTTCTTC

abundance: NA
d_gene: NA
j_gene: TRBJ1-1
v_gene: TRBV18
CDR3aa: CASSPNQNTEAFF
CDR3nt: TGTGCCAGCTCACCGAACCAGAACACTGAAGCTTTCTTT

abundance: NA
d_gene: NA
j_gene: TRBJ1-2
v_gene: TRBV2
CDR3aa: CAGGGQRGGDYGYTF
CDR3nt: TGTGCCGGGGGGGGGCAACGGGGCGGGGACTATGGCTACACCTTC

abundance: NA
d_gene: NA
j_gene: TRBJ1-6
v_gene: TRBV30
CDR3aa: CAWGLGGPLHF
CDR3nt: TGTGCCTGGGGACTTGGGGGACCCCTCCACTTT

abundance: NA
d_gene: NA
j_gene: TRBJ2-1
v_gene: TRBV7-2
CDR3aa: CASSWDYNEQFF
CDR3nt: TGTGCCAGCAGCTGGGACTACAATGAGCAGTTCTTC

abundance: NA
d_gene: NA
j_gene: TRBJ2-7
v_gene: TRBV5-6
CDR3aa: CASSLSGDGYEQYF
CDR3nt: TGTGCCAGCAGCTTGTCAGGGGACGGCTACGAGCAGTACTTC

abundance: NA
d_gene: TRBD1
j_gene: TRBJ1-6
v_gene: TRBV30
CDR3aa: CAWSARRQGNSPLHF
CDR3nt: TGTGCCTGGAGTGCGCGCCGACAGGGGAATTCACCCCTCCACTTT

abundance: NA
d_gene: TRBD1
j_gene: TRBJ1-2
v_gene: TRBV7-8
CDR3aa: CASSAGQGSYGYTF
CDR3nt: TGTGCCAGCAGCGCGGGACAGGGGAGCTATGGCTACACCTTC